This TCR beta chain stems from a study of blood T cell repertoires in COVID-19. Overall study: There were acute and convalescent COVID-19 samples, and they came from the United States, Italy and Spain. PBMCs, B-cell-depleted T cells, or T cells were the source of the cDNA or gDNA that made up the material.

Germline V lookup: CDR1 MNHEY, CDR2 SVGEGT. This CDR3 is 16 amino acids long. Trimming stripped 5 bases from V and 5 bases from J, with 21 bases between. This clone was found once. Original data processing: Amplification of reference gene primers was used by the study to estimate nucleated cell counts. The repertoire was sequenced with immunoSEQ multiplex PCR; TCRdb's copy has only in-frame clones and lacks some. That table is the source of V, J and clone size, and D and trimming were worked out from the DNA. The sample holds approximately 150,000 clones, around nine tenths seen once. The J gene is TRBJ2-5, the V gene TRBV6-2 or TRBV6-3, with D perhaps matching TRBD1 (6 bases). This TCR came from a woman in her forties or fifties with active or convalescent COVID-19. What was sequenced was peripheral blood. The CDR3 region is CASSPLVQGIRETQYF. Written as DNA, the CDR3 is TGTGCCAGCAGTCCACTCGTTCAGGGGATTAGGGAGACCCAGTACTTC.